Below are 27 T cell receptor beta chains sequenced from a single sample in a study of Tregs in tolerant kidney transplant recipients. Profiled with immunoSEQ multiplex PCR; TCRdb holds only in-frame clones, not every one. The sample lists over 60,000 clones; roughly 84% were seen once. Sequenced material: CD4+ T cells from blood. The origin of the receptors is a human donor in good health.

The chain combines TRBV6-1 with TRBJ2-7; TRBD2 matches 10 bases. Per germline, CDR1 MNHNS and CDR2 SASEGT. This CDR3 has 13 residues. Trimming took 8 bases from V and 3 from J; bases not matched to a gene: 4. CDR3 sequence: CASGTSVFYEQYF. As DNA, the CDR3 is TGTGCCAGCGGGACTAGCGTCTTCTACGAGCAGTACTTC.

The chain carries TRBV5-8 and TRBJ2-7, with 8 bases lining up with TRBD1. This CDR3 is built from 15 residues. V lost 4 bases to trimming and J lost 4 bases; unmatched junction nucleotides: 10. Germline CDR1 is SGHTS and CDR2 is YDEGEE. The CDR3 bases are TGTGCCAGCAGCATCTGGACAGGGCGAGGGTACGAGCAGTACTTC. It encodes CASSIWTGRGYEQYF.

This chain links TRBV9 with TRBJ2-3; weak D call: TRBD2 (6 bases). V shed 4 bases and J shed 0 bases, with 12 bases lying between them. CDR1 and CDR2 (germline): SGDLS, YYNGEE. There are 15 residues in the CDR3. CDR3: CASSMRDSSTDTQYF. DNA for the CDR3: TGTGCCAGCAGCATGAGGGACTCTAGCACAGATACGCAGTATTTT.

This rearrangement joins TRBV28 to TRBJ2-7, with D tentatively TRBD2 (6 bases). The CDR3 is 14 residues long. The V gene lost 6 bases and the J gene lost 3 bases, with 15 bases spanning the gap. From germline, CDR1 is MDHEN and CDR2 SYDVKM. The CDR3 reads CASSPRAGYYEQYF. CDR3 DNA sequence: TGTGCCAGCAGCCCTAGAGCGGGCTACTACGAGCAGTACTTC. Drawing the rest from reference TRBV28 and TRBJ2-7, the complete variable domain is DVKVTQSSRYLVKRTGEKVFLECVQDMDHENMFWYRQDPGLGLRLIYFSYDVKMKEKGDIPEGYSVSREKKERFSLILESASTNQTSMYLCASSPRAGYYEQYFGPGTRLTVT.

The genes are TRBV7-2 and TRBJ1-1; no clear D gene. V was cut by 3 bases and J by 2 bases, with 7 bases left in between. The CDR3 extends over 13 amino acids. CDR1 is SGHTA, CDR2 FQGNSA, per germline. In nucleotides, the CDR3 is TGTGCCAGCAGCTTTTACGCAAACACTGAAGCTTTCTTT. This gives the protein CASSFYANTEAFF.

The chain has TRBV6-5 and TRBJ1-1; 7 bases are a match to TRBD1. This CDR3 contains 14 residues. After removal of 5 bases from V and 1 base from J, the junction contained 4 bases not matched to a gene. Germline V gene lookup returns CDR1 MNHEY and CDR2 SVGAGI. CDR3: CASSTRDRNTEAFF. The CDR3 nucleotides are TGTGCCAGCAGTACTCGGGACAGGAACACTGAAGCTTTCTTT.

This clone has only one observation. The chain has TRBV6-5 and TRBJ2-7; TRBD1 is a possible D gene (6 bases). CDR3 length equals 14 residues. Trimming pared 6 bases from V and 6 bases from J, leaving 18 bases between. Germline CDR1 and CDR2: MNHEY and SVGAGI. The CDR3, as DNA: TGTGCCAGCAGCTTTTTCAGGGGTTCTGGCGAGCAGTACTTC. This translates into CASSFFRGSGEQYF.

The CDR3 region has the DNA TGTGCCAGCAGCTTATCCAGCAATCAGCCCCAGCATTTT. As protein: CASSLSSNQPQHF. The rearrangement links TRBV7-2 to TRBJ1-5, with D hard to call. CDR3 length: 13 residues. The ends were cut back, 2 bases at V and 1 base at J, with 3 bases in the middle. The germline V gene encodes CDR1 SGHTA and CDR2 FQGNSA.

The rearrangement links TRBV9 to TRBJ1-1; TRBD1 might be the D (5 bases). The germline V and J ends were trimmed by 3 bases and 5 bases, with 20 bases remaining between them. Germline CDR1 reads SGDLS; CDR2 reads YYNGEE. The CDR3 consists of 16 residues. CDR3 region: CASSAAGKVVQTEAFF. The CDR3 DNA is TGTGCCAGCAGCGCTGCAGGGAAGGTGGTGCAGACTGAAGCTTTCTTT. The entire variable domain, with the rest obtained from reference TRBV9 and TRBJ1-1, is as follows: DSGVTQTPKHLITATGQRVTLRCSPRSGDLSVYWYQQSLDQGLQFLIQYYNGEERAKGNILERFSAQQFPDLHSELNLSSLELGDSALYFCASSAAGKVVQTEAFFGQGTRLTVV.

This chain's CDR3 is CASSVTQANSPLHF. CDR3 coding DNA: TGTGCCAGCAGCGTAACACAGGCTAATTCACCCCTCCACTTT. This chain uses TRBV9 with TRBJ1-6, with a weak D call TRBD1 (5 bases). The length of the CDR3 is 14 residues. Germline-derived CDR1 and CDR2 are SGDLS and YYNGEE. V lost 1 base to trimming and J lost 6 bases, with 8 bases between them.

In its sample, this clone was seen once. The rearrangement uses TRBV7-9 and TRBJ2-5; maybe TRBD2 (6 bases). The germline V gene encodes CDR1 SEHNR and CDR2 FQNEAQ (reference sequence). The V end was cut by 7 bases, the J end by 5 bases, with 17 bases between. The CDR3 totals 14 residues. The CDR3 loop reads CASTAGGFEETQYF. CDR3 nucleotide sequence: TGTGCCAGCACCGCTGGGGGGTTTGAGGAGACCCAGTACTTC. The full variable domain, with the rest looked up from reference TRBV7-9 and TRBJ2-5, is DTGVSQNPRHKITKRGQNVTFRCDPISEHNRLYWYRQTLGQGPEFLTYFQNEAQLEKSRLLSDRFSAERPKGSFSTLEIQRTEQGDSAMYLCASTAGGFEETQYFGPGTRLLVL.

As for this clone: This specimen includes other DNA sequences encoding the same CDR3. The V call is TRBV4-3, the J call TRBJ2-5, with D possibly matching TRBD2 (6 bases). From germline, CDR1 is LGHNA and CDR2 YSLEER. The CDR3 consists of 13 residues. Trimming removed 3 bases at V and 5 bases at J, with 10 bases between. The CDR3 loop is CASSQGGRETQYF. The CDR3 region has the DNA TGCGCCAGCAGCCAGGGAGGTCGGGAGACCCAGTACTTC.

The genes are TRBV11-1 and TRBJ2-1, with D tentatively TRBD1 (6 bases). The CDR3 covers 14 residues. Deletions cut 4 bases from V and 8 bases from J, with 15 bases between. Germline loops: CDR1 SGHAT, CDR2 FQDESV (reference sequence). Written as DNA, the CDR3 is TGTGCCAGCAGCTACCGACAGGTGGCCGATGAGCAGTTCTTC. Its protein is CASSYRQVADEQFF.

The table lists this clone with a count of one. The chain uses TRBV5-1 and TRBJ1-3; D uncertain. Germline V gene data show CDR1 as SGHRS and CDR2 as YFSETQ. The CDR3 covers 14 residues. Trimming cost V 0 bases and J 2 bases, with 6 bases left between them. CDR3 sequence reads: CASSLGQPGNTIYF. DNA for the CDR3: TGCGCCAGCAGCTTGGGGCAGCCTGGAAACACCATATATTTT.

V usage is TRBV30 and J usage is TRBJ1-3; no clear D gene. The CDR3 totals 13 residues. The ends were cut back, 0 bases at V and 7 bases at J, with 10 bases in the middle. Germline lookup yields CDR1 GTSNPN and CDR2 SVGIG (reference sequence). CDR3 region: CAWSVLLGNTIYF. CDR3 DNA: TGTGCCTGGAGTGTTCTCCTCGGGAACACCATATATTTT. The full variable domain, completed using reference TRBV30 and TRBJ1-3, is SQTIHQWPATLVQPVGSPLSLECTVEGTSNPNLYWYRQAAGRGLQLLFYSVGIGQISSEVPQNLSASRPQDRQFILSSKKLLLSDSGFYLCAWSVLLGNTIYFGEGSWLTVV.

The gene calls are TRBV4-2 and TRBJ2-5; D is uncertain. Germline CDR1 and CDR2: LGHNA and YNFKEQ. Trimming left V 0 bases short and J 1 base short, with 9 bases between. The CDR3 contains 15 residues. The CDR3, as DNA: TGTGCCAGCAGCCAAGAAGGGCACAGCCAAGAGACCCAGTACTTC. Translated, it gives CASSQEGHSQETQYF.

The CDR3 reads CASSLPSWRAEQYF. The CDR3 DNA reads TGTGCCAGCAGCCTACCCTCATGGCGGGCCGAGCAGTACTTC. The chain recombines TRBV7-9 with TRBJ2-7; possibly TRBD2 for D (5 bases). This CDR3 contains 14 residues. Trimming took 5 bases from V and 6 from J, leaving 17 bases between them. The germline gives CDR1 SEHNR, CDR2 FQNEAQ (reference sequence).

The sample holds a few counts of this clone. The V call is TRBV7-2, the J call TRBJ2-7; D remains ambiguous. The CDR3 totals 11 residues. V was trimmed by 2 bases and J by 3 bases, leaving 2 bases between them. The V gene's germline CDR1 is SGHTA and CDR2 FQGNSA. DNA of the CDR3: TGTGCCAGCAGCTTAAACTACGAGCAGTACTTC. This codes for CASSLNYEQYF.

The chain links TRBV5-1 to TRBJ2-5, with 9 bases lining up with TRBD2. V shed 4 bases, J shed 5 bases, and the junction held 12 bases outside the gene matches. Germline assignment: CDR1 SGHRS and CDR2 YFSETQ. This CDR3 contains 16 residues. Here the CDR3 DNA reads TGCGCCAGCAGCCCCGTTAGTAGCGGGAGAGCGGAGACCCAGTACTTC. Amino acid sequence: CASSPVSSGRAETQYF. The variable domain in full, completed from reference TRBV5-1 and TRBJ2-5, reads KAGVTQTPRYLIKTRGQQVTLSCSPISGHRSVSWYQQTPGQGLQFLFEYFSETQRNKGNFPGRFSGRQFSNSRSEMNVSTLELGDSALYLCASSPVSSGRAETQYFGPGTRLLVL.

The chain links TRBV7-2 to TRBJ2-5; a weak D match, TRBD2 (6 bases). Germline lookup yields CDR1 SGHTA and CDR2 FQGNSA. The CDR3 is 18 residues long. Trimming took 3 bases from V and 5 from J, leaving 25 bases between them. Here the CDR3 DNA reads TGTGCCAGCAGCTTTCTGGGGCGGAGGGTGGCTGATGACGAGACCCAGTACTTC. It translates to CASSFLGRRVADDETQYF.

V is TRBV7-2 and J is TRBJ1-5, with D possibly being TRBD1 (5 bases). The CDR3 consists of 15 residues. The V end lost 1 base, the J end lost 2 bases, and 9 bases lay between the germline ends. Germline CDR1 is SGHTA and CDR2 is FQGNSA. CDR3 nucleotide sequence: TGTGCCAGCAGCTTAGTGGCGGGGGGCAATCAGCCCCAGCATTTT. It codes for CASSLVAGGNQPQHF.

V and J are TRBV29-1 and TRBJ2-1; TRBD2 matches 7 bases. This CDR3 contains 16 residues. The germline V gene encodes CDR1 SQVTM and CDR2 ANQGSEA. The ends lost 1 base at V and 4 bases at J; junction bases unmatched: 10. CDR3 sequence: CSVEGGSGEKYNEQFF. The CDR3 DNA is TGCAGCGTTGAAGGGGGAAGCGGGGAGAAATACAATGAGCAGTTCTTC.

The V call is TRBV5-4, the J call TRBJ1-6, with 10 positions matching TRBD1. The CDR3 is 16 residues long. From germline, CDR1 is SGHNT and CDR2 YYREEE (reference sequence). Trimming took 4 bases from V and 10 from J; bases not matched to a gene: 11. CDR3 sequence reads: CASSREGQGYGSPLHF. The DNA for the CDR3 is TGTGCCAGCAGCCGGGAGGGACAGGGGTATGGATCACCCCTCCACTTT.

The rearrangement joins TRBV9 to TRBJ2-3; TRBD2 agrees at 10 bases. CDR1 SGDLS and CDR2 YYNGEE come from the germline V gene. V lost 4 bases, J lost 1 base, and 12 bases stayed unmatched. The CDR3 extends over 18 amino acids. CDR3 residues: CASSSQIKREGGTDTQYF. CDR3 DNA: TGTGCCAGCAGCTCACAGATAAAGCGGGAGGGGGGCACAGATACGCAGTATTTT.

This clone was seen only once. The rearrangement links TRBV12-5 to TRBJ2-7; D is unresolved. The ends were cut back, 4 bases at V and 5 bases at J, with 15 bases in the middle. There are 14 residues in the CDR3. Germline V lookup: CDR1 LGHNT, CDR2 FRNRAP. The CDR3 is CASGSRTAPDEQYF. In DNA form, the CDR3 reads TGTGCTAGTGGTTCCCGAACGGCCCCCGACGAGCAGTACTTC.

V gene TRBV11-2 combines with J gene TRBJ2-2; no reliable D call. The CDR3 consists of 13 residues. Trimming took 6 bases from V and 6 from J, leaving 11 bases between them. Germline values: CDR1 SGHAT, CDR2 FQNNGV. CDR3 sequence (DNA): TGTGCCAGCAGATCTCTTGGGGCCGGGGAGCTGTTTTTT. Its protein product is CASRSLGAGELFF.

The chain couples TRBV7-6 to TRBJ2-3; weak D call: TRBD2 (5 bases). There are 14 residues in the CDR3. The V end was cut by 4 bases, the J end by 4 bases, with 12 bases between. In germline, CDR1 is SGHVS, CDR2 FNYEAQ. CDR3 protein: CASSSGVGADTQYF. DNA for the CDR3: TGTGCCAGCAGCTCTGGTGTGGGAGCAGATACGCAGTATTTT. Combining the CDR3 with reference TRBV7-6 and TRBJ2-3 gives the whole variable domain GAGVSQSPRYKVTKRGQDVALRCDPISGHVSLYWYRQALGQGPEFLTYFNYEAQQDKSGLPNDRFSAERPEGSISTLTIQRTEQRDSAMYRCASSSGVGADTQYFGPGTRLTVL.